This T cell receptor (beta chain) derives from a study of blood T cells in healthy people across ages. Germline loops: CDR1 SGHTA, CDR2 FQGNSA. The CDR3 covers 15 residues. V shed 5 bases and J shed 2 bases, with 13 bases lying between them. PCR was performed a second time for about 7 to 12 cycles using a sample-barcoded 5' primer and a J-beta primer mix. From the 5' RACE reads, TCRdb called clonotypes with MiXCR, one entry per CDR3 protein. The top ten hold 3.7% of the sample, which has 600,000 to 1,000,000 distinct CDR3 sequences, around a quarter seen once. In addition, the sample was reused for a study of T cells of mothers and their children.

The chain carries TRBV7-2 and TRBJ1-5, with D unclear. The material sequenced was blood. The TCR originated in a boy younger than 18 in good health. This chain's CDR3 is CASSPQFHRNQPQHF. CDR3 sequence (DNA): TGTGCCAGCAGCCCACAGTTCCATCGCAATCAGCCCCAGCATTTT.